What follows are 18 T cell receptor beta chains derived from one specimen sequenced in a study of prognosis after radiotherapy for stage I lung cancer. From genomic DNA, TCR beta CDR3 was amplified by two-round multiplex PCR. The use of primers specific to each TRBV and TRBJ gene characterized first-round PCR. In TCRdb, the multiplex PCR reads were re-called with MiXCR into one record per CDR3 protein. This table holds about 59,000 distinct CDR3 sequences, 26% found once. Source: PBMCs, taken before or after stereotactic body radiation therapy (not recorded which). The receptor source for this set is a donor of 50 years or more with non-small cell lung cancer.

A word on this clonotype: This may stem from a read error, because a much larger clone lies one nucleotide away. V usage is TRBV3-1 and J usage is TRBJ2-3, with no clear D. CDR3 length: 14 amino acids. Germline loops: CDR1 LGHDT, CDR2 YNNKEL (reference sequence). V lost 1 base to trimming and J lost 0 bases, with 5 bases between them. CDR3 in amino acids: CASSQGCSTDTQYF. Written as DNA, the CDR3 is TGTGCCAGCAGCCAAGGGTGTAGCACAGATACGCAGTATTTT.

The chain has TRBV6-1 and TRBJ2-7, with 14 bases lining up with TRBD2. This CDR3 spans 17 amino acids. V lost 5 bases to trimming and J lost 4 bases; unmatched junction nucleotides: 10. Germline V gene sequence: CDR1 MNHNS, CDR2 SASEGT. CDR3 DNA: TGTGCCAGCAGTCCACGCATAGGACTAGCGGGGGGATACGAGCAGTACTTC. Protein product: CASSPRIGLAGGYEQYF.

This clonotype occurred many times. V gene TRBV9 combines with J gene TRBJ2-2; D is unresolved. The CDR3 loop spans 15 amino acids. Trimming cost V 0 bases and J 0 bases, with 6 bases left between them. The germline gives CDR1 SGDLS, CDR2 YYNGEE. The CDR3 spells CASSVASSNTGELFF. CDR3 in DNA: TGTGCCAGCAGCGTAGCGTCTTCGAACACCGGGGAGCTGTTTTTT.

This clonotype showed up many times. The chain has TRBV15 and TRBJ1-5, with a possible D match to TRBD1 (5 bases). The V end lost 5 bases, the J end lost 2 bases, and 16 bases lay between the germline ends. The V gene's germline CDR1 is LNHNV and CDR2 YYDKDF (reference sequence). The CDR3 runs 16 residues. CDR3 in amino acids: CATSSRLGGRNQPQHF. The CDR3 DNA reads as TGTGCCACCAGCTCCCGTTTGGGGGGACGCAATCAGCCCCAGCATTTT. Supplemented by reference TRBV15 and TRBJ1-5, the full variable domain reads DAMVIQNPRYQVTQFGKPVTLSCSQTLNHNVMYWYQQKSSQAPKLLFHYYDKDFNNEADTPDNFQSRRPNTSFCFLDIRSPGLGDTAMYLCATSSRLGGRNQPQHFGDGTRLSIL.

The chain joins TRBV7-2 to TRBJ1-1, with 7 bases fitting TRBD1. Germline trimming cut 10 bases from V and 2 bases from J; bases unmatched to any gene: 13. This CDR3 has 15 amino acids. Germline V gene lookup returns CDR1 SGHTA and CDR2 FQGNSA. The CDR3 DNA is TGTGCCACCATCCCACAGGGGACACTAAACACTGAAGCTTTCTTT. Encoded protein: CATIPQGTLNTEAFF.

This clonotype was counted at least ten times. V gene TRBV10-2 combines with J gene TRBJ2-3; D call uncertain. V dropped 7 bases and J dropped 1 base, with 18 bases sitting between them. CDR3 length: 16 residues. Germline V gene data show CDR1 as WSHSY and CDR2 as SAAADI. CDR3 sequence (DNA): TGCGCCAGCACTGATATGGTCAGCACCCGCACAGATACGCAGTATTTT. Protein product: CASTDMVSTRTDTQYF.

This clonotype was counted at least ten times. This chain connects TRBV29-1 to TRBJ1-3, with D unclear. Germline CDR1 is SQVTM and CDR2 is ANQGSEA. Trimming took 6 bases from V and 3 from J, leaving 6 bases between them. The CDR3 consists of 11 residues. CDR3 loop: CSVEVGNTIYF. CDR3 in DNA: TGCAGCGTAGAGGTTGGAAACACCATATATTTT.

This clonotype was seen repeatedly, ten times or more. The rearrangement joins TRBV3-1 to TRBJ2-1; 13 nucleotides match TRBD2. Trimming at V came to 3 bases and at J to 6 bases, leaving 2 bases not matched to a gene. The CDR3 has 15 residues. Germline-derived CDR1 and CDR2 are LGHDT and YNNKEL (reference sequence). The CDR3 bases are TGTGCCAGCAGCCATAGACTAGCGGGGGGCAATGAGCAGTTCTTC. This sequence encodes CASSHRLAGGNEQFF.

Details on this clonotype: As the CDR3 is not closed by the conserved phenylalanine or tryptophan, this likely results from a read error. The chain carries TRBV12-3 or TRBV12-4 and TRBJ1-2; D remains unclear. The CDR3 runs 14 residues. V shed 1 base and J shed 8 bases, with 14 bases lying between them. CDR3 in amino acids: CASSLVGCDGGYTL. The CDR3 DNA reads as TGTGCCAGCAGTTTAGTGGGCTGTGATGGAGGCTACACCCTC.

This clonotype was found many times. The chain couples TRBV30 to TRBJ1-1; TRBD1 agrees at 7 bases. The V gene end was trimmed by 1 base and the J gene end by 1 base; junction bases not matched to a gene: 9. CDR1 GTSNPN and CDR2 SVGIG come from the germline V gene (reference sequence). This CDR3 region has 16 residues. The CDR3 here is CAWSGRDTGANTEAFF. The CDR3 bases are TGTGCCTGGAGTGGTAGGGATACAGGGGCGAACACTGAAGCTTTCTTT.

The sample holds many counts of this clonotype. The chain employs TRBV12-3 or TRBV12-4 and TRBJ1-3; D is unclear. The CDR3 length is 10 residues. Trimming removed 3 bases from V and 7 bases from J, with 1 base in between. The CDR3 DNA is TGTGCCAGCAGTTTTAACACCATATATTTT. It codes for CASSFNTIYF.

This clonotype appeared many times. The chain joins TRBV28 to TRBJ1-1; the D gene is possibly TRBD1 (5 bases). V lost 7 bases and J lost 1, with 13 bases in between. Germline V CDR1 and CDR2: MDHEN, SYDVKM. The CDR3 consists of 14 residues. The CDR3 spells CASIQPGGNTEAFF. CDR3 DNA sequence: TGTGCCAGCATCCAACCTGGGGGGAACACTGAAGCTTTCTTT.

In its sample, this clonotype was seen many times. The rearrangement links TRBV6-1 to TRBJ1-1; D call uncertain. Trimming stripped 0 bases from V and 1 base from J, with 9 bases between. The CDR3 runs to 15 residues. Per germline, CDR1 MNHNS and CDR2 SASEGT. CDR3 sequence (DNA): TGTGCCAGCAGTGAAGCCGGACGGGGGAACACTGAAGCTTTCTTT. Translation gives CASSEAGRGNTEAFF.

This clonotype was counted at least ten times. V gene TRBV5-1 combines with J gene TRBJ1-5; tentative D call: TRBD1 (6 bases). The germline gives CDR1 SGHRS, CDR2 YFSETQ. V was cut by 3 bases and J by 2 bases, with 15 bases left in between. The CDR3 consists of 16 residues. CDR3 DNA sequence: TGCGCCAGCAGCTCCGGGGAGGGGGGGGGCAATCAGCCCCAGCATTTT. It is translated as CASSSGEGGGNQPQHF.

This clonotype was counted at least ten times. This chain's CDR3 is CASSDDPGVGELFF. The CDR3 region has the DNA TGTGCCAGCAGCGACGACCCCGGCGTCGGGGAGCTGTTTTTT. The chain is built from TRBV9 and TRBJ2-2; D unresolved. This CDR3 is 14 amino acids long. Deletions cut 3 bases from V and 7 bases from J, with 13 bases between. CDR1 SGDLS and CDR2 YYNGEE come from the germline V gene.

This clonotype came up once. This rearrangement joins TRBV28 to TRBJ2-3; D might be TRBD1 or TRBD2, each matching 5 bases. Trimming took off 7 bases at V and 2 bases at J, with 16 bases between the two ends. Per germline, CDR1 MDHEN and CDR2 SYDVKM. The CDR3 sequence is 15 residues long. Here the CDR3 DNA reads TGTGCCAGCAACACCGGGGCTAGCTACACAGATACGCAGTATTTT. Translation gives CASNTGASYTDTQYF.

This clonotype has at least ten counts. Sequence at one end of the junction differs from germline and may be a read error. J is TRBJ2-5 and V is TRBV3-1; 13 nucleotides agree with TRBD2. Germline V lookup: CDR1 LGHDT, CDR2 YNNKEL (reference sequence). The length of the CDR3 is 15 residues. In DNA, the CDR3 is TGTGCCAGCAGCCAAGACCCTACTAGCGGGGGGGCCTCCAACTTC. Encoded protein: CASSQDPTSGGASNF.

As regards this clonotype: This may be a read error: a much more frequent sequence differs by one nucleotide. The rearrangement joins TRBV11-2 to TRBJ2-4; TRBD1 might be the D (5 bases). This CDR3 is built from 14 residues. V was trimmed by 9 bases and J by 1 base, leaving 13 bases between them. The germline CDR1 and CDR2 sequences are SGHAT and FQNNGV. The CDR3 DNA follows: TGTGCCAGAAGCAACTCAGGGGCCAAAAACATTCAGTACTTC. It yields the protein CARSNSGAKNIQYF.